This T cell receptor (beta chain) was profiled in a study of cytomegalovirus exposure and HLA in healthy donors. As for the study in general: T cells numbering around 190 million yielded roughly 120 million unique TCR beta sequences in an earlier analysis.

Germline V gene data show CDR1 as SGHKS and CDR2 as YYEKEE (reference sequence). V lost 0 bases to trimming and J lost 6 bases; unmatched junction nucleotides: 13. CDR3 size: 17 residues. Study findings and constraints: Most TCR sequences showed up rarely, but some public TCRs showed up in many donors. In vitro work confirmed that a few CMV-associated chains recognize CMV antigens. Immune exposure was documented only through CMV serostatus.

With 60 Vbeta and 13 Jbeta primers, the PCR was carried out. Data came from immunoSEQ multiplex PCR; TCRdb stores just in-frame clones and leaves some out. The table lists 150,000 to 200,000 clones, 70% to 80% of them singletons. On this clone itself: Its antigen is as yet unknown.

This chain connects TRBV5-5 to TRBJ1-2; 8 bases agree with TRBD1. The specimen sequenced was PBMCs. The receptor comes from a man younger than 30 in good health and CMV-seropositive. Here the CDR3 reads CASSLVLGRGRGDGYTF. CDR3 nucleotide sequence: TGTGCCAGCAGCTTGGTATTAGGCAGGGGGCGAGGAGATGGCTACACCTTC. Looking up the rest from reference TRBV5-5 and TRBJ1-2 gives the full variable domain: DAGVTQSPTHLIKTRGQQVTLRCSPISGHKSVSWYQQVLGQGPQFIFQYYEKEERGRGNFPDRFSARQFPNYSSELNVNALLLGDSALYLCASSLVLGRGRGDGYTFGSGTRLTVV.